The sequence of this T cell receptor (beta chain) was determined in a study of CD8+CD57+ T cells in acquired aplastic anemia. Study summary: Sorted CD4+ and CD8+ cells gave a mean 3.2 ug DNA, range about 0.19 to 27.4 ug.

Researchers used genomic DNA as the template to profile TCR beta VDJ and CDR3. TCRdb reprocessed the reads with MiXCR, giving one entry per CDR3 protein. The data hold some 98,000 distinct CDR3 sequences, with 65% to 70% observed a single time. Germline loops: CDR1 SGHTA, CDR2 FQGNSA. This CDR3 is 15 amino acids long. With 1 base removed from V and 5 bases from J, the gap between germline ends came to 14 bases. Patients included in sequencing had previously demonstrated CD8+CD57+ cell expansion by flow cytometry. Every patient was diagnosed with severe acquired aplastic anemia. Sample: sorted CD4+, CD8+, or CD8+CD57+ T cells (not recorded which) from PBMCs. The sequence was obtained from a human donor with aplastic anemia. This chain joins TRBV7-2 and TRBJ1-2; D is undetermined. The CDR3 DNA is TGTGCCAGCAGCTTAGTCGGCAGCACCGCTTATGGCTACACCTTC. Its translation: CASSLVGSTAYGYTF.